Sequencing of this TCR beta chain was carried out in a study of Graves' ophthalmopathy and Graves' hyperthyroidism. Study background: No ophthalmopathy within 18 months of follow-up signified stable hyperthyroidism.

This clonotype was counted a single time. Since a much larger clone is just one base distant, this may be a read error. From RNA, the CDR3 regions of TCR beta chains were amplified and sequenced. Second-round multiplex PCR followed a first-round RT-PCR using HTBI primers. One entry per CDR3 protein, called by TCRdb with MiXCR from the multiplex PCR reads. This table has over a million distinct CDR3 sequences, about 35% appearing once. The TCR was taken from an adult man with Graves' hyperthyroidism. Specimen: peripheral blood or thyroid tissue (not recorded which).

CDR3: CAIRGTESAYEQYF. CDR3 sequence (DNA): TGTGCCATCAGGGGGACGGAGAGCGCCTACGAGCAGTACTTC. The chain couples TRBV10-3 to TRBJ2-7, with D possibly called TRBD1 or TRBD2 (5 bases each). V lost 6 bases and J 2 bases, leaving 14 bases between the germline ends. The length of the CDR3 is 14 residues. Germline assignment: CDR1 ENHRY and CDR2 SYGVKD.